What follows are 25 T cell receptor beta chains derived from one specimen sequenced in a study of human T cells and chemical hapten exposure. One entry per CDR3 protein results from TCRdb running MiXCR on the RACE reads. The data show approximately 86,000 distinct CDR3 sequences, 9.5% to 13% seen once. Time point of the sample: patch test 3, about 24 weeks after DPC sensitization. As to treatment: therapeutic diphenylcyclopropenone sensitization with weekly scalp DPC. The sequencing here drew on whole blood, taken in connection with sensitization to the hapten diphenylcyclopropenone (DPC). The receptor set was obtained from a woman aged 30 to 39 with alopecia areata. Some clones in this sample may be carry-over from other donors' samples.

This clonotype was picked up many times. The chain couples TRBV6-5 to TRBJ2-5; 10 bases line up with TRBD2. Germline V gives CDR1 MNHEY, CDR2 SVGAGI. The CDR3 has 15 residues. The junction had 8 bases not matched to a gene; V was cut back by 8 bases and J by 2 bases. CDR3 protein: CASAPTSGPQETQYF. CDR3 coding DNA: TGTGCCAGCGCTCCGACTAGCGGGCCGCAAGAGACCCAGTACTTC.

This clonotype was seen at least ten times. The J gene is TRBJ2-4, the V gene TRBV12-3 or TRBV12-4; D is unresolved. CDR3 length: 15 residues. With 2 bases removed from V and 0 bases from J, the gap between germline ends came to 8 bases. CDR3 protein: CASSLLELAKNIQYF. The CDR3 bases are TGTGCCAGCAGTTTATTAGAATTAGCCAAAAACATTCAGTACTTC.

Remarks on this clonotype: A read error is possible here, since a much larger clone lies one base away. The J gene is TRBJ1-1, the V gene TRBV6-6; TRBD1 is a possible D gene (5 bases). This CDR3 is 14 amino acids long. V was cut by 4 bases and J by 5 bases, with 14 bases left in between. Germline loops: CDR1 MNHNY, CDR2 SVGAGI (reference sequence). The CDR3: CASSSDGGETEAFF. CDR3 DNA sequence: TGTGCCAGCAGTTCGGACGGGGGAGAGACTGAAGCTTTCTTT.

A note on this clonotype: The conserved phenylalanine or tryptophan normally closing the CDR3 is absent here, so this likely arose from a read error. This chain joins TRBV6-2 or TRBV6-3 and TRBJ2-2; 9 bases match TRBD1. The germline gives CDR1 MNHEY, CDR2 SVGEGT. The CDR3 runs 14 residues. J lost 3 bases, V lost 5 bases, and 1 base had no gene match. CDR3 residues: CASSRQGDTGELFL. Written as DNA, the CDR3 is TGTGCCAGCAGTCGACAGGGGGACACCGGGGAGCTGTTTCTT.

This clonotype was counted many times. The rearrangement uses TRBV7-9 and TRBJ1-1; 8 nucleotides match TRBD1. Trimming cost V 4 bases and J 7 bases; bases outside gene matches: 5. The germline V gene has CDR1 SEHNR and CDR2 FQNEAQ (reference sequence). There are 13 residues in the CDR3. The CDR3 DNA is TGTGCCAGCAGCTCCGGGACAGGCCTTGAAGCTTTCTTT. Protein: CASSSGTGLEAFF.

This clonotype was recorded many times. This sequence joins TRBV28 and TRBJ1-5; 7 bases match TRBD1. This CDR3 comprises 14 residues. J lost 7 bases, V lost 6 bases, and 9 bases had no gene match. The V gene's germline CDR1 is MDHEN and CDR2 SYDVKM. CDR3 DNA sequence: TGTGCCAGCAGCACGCCAGGGGGAGGCCAGCCCCAGCATTTT. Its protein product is CASSTPGGGQPQHF.

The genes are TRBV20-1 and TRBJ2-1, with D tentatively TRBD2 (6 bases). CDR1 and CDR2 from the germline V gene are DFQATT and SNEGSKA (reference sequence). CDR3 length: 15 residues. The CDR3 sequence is CRAVSGDQRDNEQFF. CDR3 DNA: TGCAGGGCTGTCTCCGGGGACCAGCGGGACAATGAGCAGTTCTTC.

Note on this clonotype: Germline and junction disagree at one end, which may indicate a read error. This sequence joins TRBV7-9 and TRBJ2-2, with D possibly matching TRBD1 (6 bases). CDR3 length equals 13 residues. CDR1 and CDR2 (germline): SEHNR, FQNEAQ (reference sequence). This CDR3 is CVSSRQDTGELFF. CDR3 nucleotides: TGTGTCAGCAGCCGACAGGACACCGGGGAGCTGTTTTTT. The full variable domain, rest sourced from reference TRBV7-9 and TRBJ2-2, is DTGVSQNPRHKITKRGQNVTFRCDPISEHNRLYWYRQTLGQGPEFLTYFQNEAQLEKSRLLSDRFSAERPKGSFSTLEIQRTEQGDSAMYLCVSSRQDTGELFFGEGSRLTVL.

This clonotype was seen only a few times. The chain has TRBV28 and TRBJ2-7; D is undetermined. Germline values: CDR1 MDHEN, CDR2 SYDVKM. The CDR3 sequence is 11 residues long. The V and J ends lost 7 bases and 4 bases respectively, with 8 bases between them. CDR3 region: CASTSGYEQYF. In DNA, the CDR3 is TGTGCCAGCACCTCAGGTTACGAGCAGTACTTC.

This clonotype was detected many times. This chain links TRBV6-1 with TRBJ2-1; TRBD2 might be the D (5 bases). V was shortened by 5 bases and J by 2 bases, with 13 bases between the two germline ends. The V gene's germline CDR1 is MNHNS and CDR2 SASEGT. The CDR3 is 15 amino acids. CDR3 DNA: TGTGCCAGCAGTTTAGTAGTCGGGACCTACAATGAGCAGTTCTTC. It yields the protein CASSLVVGTYNEQFF.

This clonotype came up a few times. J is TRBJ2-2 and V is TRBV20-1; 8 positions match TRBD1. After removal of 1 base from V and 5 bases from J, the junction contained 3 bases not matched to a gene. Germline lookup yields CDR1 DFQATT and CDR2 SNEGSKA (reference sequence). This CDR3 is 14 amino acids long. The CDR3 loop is CSARVQGGTGELFF. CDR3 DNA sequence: TGCAGTGCTAGAGTACAGGGGGGAACCGGGGAGCTGTTTTTT.

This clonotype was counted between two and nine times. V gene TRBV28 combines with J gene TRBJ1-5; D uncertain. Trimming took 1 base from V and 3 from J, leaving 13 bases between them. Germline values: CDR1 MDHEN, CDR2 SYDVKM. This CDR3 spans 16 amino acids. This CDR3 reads CASSLLDTAYNQPQHF. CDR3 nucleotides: TGTGCCAGCAGTTTATTAGACACGGCTTACAATCAGCCCCAGCATTTT.

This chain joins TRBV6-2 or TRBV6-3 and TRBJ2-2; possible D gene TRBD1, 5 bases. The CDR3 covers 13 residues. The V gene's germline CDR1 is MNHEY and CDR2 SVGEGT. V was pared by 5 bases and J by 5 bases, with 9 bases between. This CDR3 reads CASSPSGTGELFF. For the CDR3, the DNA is TGTGCCAGCAGTCCCTCAGGGACCGGGGAGCTGTTTTTT.

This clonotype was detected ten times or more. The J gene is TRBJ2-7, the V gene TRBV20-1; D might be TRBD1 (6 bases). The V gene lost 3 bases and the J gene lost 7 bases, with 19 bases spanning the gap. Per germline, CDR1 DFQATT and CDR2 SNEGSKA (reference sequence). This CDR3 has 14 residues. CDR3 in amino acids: CSARGIGDTSEQYV. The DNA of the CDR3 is TGCAGTGCTAGGGGTATCGGGGACACCTCGGAGCAGTACGTC.

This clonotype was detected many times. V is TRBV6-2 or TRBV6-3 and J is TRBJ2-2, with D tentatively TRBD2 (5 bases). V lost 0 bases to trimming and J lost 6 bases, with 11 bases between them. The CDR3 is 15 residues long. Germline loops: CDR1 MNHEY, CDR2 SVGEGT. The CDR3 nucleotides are TGTGCCAGCAGTTACTCGTTCGGGAAGGCCGGGGAGCTGTTTTTT. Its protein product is CASSYSFGKAGELFF.

The CDR3 nucleotides are TGTGCCTGGAGTGTGACACCCCGAGGTGAGCAGTTCTTC. Translating it yields CAWSVTPRGEQFF. This chain uses TRBV30 with TRBJ2-1; unclear D gene. Trimming stripped 0 bases from V and 9 bases from J, with 12 bases between. This CDR3 spans 13 amino acids. From germline, CDR1 is GTSNPN and CDR2 SVGIG (reference sequence).

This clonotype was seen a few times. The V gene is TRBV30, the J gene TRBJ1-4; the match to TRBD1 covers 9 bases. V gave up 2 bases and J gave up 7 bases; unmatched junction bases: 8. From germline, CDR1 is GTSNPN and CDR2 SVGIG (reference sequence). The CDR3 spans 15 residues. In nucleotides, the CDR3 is TGTGCCTGGAGTTTACCGACAGGGGGAGGTGAAAAACTGTTTTTT. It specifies CAWSLPTGGGEKLFF.

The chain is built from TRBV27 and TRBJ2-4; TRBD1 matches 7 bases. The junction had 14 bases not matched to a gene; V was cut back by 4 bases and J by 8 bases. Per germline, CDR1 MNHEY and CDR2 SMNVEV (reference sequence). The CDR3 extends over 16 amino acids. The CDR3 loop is CASSSPGRTGVDIQYF. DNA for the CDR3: TGTGCCAGCAGTTCTCCTGGCAGAACAGGGGTGGACATTCAGTACTTC.

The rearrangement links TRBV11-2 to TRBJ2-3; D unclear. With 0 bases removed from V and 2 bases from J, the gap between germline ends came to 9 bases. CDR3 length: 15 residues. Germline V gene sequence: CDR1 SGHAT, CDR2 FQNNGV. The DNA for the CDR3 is TGTGCCAGCAGCTTAGATGGTAGACACACAGATACGCAGTATTTT. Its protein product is CASSLDGRHTDTQYF.

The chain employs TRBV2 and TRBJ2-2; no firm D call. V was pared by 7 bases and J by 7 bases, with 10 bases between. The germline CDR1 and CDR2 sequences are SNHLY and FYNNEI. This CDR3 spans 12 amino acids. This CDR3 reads CASKATLGELFF. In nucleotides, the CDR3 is TGTGCCAGCAAGGCGACGCTCGGGGAGCTGTTTTTT.

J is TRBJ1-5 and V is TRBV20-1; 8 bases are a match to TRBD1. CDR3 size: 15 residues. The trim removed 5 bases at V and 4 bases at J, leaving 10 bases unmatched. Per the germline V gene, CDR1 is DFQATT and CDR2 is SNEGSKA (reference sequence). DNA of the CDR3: TGCAGTGCTTACCCGACAGGGGAACAGAATCAGCCCCAGCATTTT. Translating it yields CSAYPTGEQNQPQHF.

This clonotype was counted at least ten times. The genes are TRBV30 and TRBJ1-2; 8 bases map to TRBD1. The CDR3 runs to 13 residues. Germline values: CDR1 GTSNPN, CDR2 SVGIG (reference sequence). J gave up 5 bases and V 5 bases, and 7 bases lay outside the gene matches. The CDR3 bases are TGTGCCTGGGTGCAGACAGGGGTTTATGGCTACACCTTC. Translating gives CAWVQTGVYGYTF.

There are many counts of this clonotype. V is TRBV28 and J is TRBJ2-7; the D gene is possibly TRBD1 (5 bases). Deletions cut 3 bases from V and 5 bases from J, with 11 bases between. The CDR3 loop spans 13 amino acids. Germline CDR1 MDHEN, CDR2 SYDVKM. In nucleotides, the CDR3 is TGTGCCAGCAGTTTGGGGCCCCGCAACGAGCAGTACGTC. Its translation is CASSLGPRNEQYV.

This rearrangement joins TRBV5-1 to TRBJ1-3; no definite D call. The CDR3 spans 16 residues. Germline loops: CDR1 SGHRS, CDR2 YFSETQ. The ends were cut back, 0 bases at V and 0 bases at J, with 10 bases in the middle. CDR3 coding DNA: TGCGCCAGCAGCTTGGATAGGCCCAGCTCTGGAAACACCATATATTTT. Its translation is CASSLDRPSSGNTIYF.

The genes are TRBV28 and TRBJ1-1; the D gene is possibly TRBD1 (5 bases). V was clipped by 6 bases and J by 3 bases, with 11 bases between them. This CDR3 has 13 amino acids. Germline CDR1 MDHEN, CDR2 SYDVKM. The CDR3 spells CASRTALYTEAFF. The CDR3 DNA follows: TGTGCCAGCAGGACAGCTCTCTACACTGAAGCTTTCTTT.